The T cell receptor (beta chain) described here comes from a study of blood T cells in healthy people across ages. Combining a sample-barcoded 5' primer with a J-beta primer mix, a second PCR ran for roughly 7 to 11 cycles. TCRdb re-derived calls from the 5' RACE reads in MiXCR, one entry per CDR3 protein. The sample has more than 1,400,000 distinct CDR3 sequences, roughly 40% seen once. Findings and limits, study-wide: Observed TCR beta diversity per million T cells went down as age went up. This fall followed a roughly linear course with age.

A remark on this clonotype: The antigen remains unidentified.

A minimum of 7 million PBMCs was isolated per sample. Germline V gene lookup returns CDR1 DFQATT and CDR2 SNEGSKA (reference sequence). The CDR3 length is 16 residues. V was pared by 2 bases and J by 7 bases, with 6 bases of the junction left unmatched. The chain joins TRBV20-1 to TRBJ2-1; the match to TRBD2 covers 15 bases. The origin of this receptor is a woman aged 18-35 years in good health. Material for sequencing was blood. The CDR3 coding sequence is TGCAGTGCTAGACCGGGACTAGCGGGAGGACGAAATGAGCAGTTCTTC. Amino acids: CSARPGLAGGRNEQFF.